Each of the 30 T cell receptor beta chains below was sequenced from the same sample in a study of glioma-infiltrating T cells after dendritic cell vaccination. Libraries were prepared by immunoSEQ multiplex PCR; TCRdb keeps only in-frame clonotypes and omits some of them. This table has roughly 90,000 clones, just over 85% appearing once. The sample consisted of blood, taken before dendritic cell vaccination. These receptors all stem from a human donor with glioblastoma.

This chain links TRBV27 with TRBJ2-2, with D perhaps TRBD1 (6 bases). V shed 5 bases and J shed 4 bases, with 17 bases lying between them. The CDR3 totals 16 residues. The germline V gene has CDR1 MNHEY and CDR2 SMNVEV (reference sequence). The DNA for the CDR3 is TGTGCCAGCAGTCCTGTCCCGGGACAATTCACCGGGGAGCTGTTTTTT. It codes for CASSPVPGQFTGELFF.

The V gene is TRBV5-1, the J gene TRBJ1-1; no firm D call. V dropped 0 bases and J dropped 5 bases, with 8 bases sitting between them. Germline V gene data show CDR1 as SGHRS and CDR2 as YFSETQ. The CDR3 covers 13 residues. This chain's CDR3 is CASSLVWETEAFF. CDR3 DNA: TGCGCCAGCAGCTTGGTTTGGGAGACTGAAGCTTTCTTT.

This chain uses TRBV2 with TRBJ1-2; 9 nucleotides line up with TRBD1. The CDR3 is 13 residues long. Trimming cost V 5 bases and J 3 bases; bases outside gene matches: 1. The germline V gene encodes CDR1 SNHLY and CDR2 FYNNEI. In DNA, the CDR3 is TGTGCCAGCAGTTGGGACAGGGACTATGGCTACACCTTC. It specifies CASSWDRDYGYTF.

The CDR3 reads CASTQGSLNTEAFF. Here the CDR3 DNA reads TGTGCCAGCACCCAGGGAAGTCTGAACACTGAAGCTTTCTTT. The V gene is TRBV7-2, the J gene TRBJ1-1; D is perhaps TRBD1 (5 bases). Looked up from germline, CDR1 is SGHTA and CDR2 is FQGNSA. The V end was cut by 7 bases, the J end by 0 bases, with 12 bases between. The CDR3 has 14 amino acids.

This chain connects TRBV29-1 to TRBJ2-7, with D uncertain. Trimming took off 0 bases at V and 3 bases at J, with 6 bases between the two ends. CDR1 is SQVTM, CDR2 ANQGSEA, per germline. The CDR3 loop spans 12 amino acids. DNA of the CDR3: TGCAGCGTTGAAGATCCAGGCTACGAGCAGTACTTC. Protein product: CSVEDPGYEQYF.

This clone showed up just a few times. The chain employs TRBV7-2 and TRBJ2-1; D call uncertain. CDR3 length: 15 amino acids. The V end lost 2 bases, the J end lost 4 bases, and 12 bases lay between the germline ends. CDR1 and CDR2 (germline): SGHTA, FQGNSA. The CDR3 here is CASSLYSSTYNEQFF. The CDR3, as DNA: TGTGCCAGCAGCTTATACAGCTCAACGTACAATGAGCAGTTCTTC.

The gene calls are TRBV28 and TRBJ1-3, with 7 bases fitting TRBD1. The CDR3 length is 16 residues. Per germline, CDR1 MDHEN and CDR2 SYDVKM. The V gene end was trimmed by 5 bases and the J gene end by 2 bases; junction bases not matched to a gene: 9. Here the CDR3 reads CASSEDRRKAGNTIYF. The DNA of the CDR3 is TGTGCCAGCAGTGAGGACAGGCGGAAGGCTGGAAACACCATATATTTT.

The CDR3 DNA is TGTGCCAGCAGCCACAAACCAGGGGGCAATGAGCAGTTCTTC. This sequence encodes CASSHKPGGNEQFF. V usage is TRBV6-5 and J usage is TRBJ2-1; 7 bases are shared with TRBD1. With 6 bases clipped from V and 6 bases from J, the junction kept 8 bases outside the gene matches. The CDR3 loop spans 14 amino acids. Germline CDR1 MNHEY, CDR2 SVGAGI.

This clone came up once. V usage is TRBV5-6 and J usage is TRBJ1-4; TRBD1 matches at 9 bases. Germline CDR1 is SGHDT and CDR2 is YYEEEE. This CDR3 has 15 amino acids. Trimming took 2 bases from V and 6 from J; bases not matched to a gene: 5. The DNA for the CDR3 is TGTGCCAGCAGCTTTGACAGGGGGTTGGATGAAAAACTGTTTTTT. Translation gives CASSFDRGLDEKLFF.

This clone was picked up one time. The V gene is TRBV5-1, the J gene TRBJ1-6; D gene ambiguous. The V gene's germline CDR1 is SGHRS and CDR2 YFSETQ. There are 14 residues in the CDR3. Trimming stripped 3 bases from V and 0 bases from J, with 4 bases between. DNA of the CDR3: TGCGCCAGCAGCTCGAGCTCCTATAATTCACCCCTCCACTTT. This sequence encodes CASSSSSYNSPLHF.

Worth noting for this clone: Other nucleotide sequences in the sample specify the same CDR3. This rearrangement joins TRBV6-1 to TRBJ2-6, with 7 bases aligning to TRBD1. The CDR3 is 15 residues long. Germline CDR1 reads MNHNS; CDR2 reads SASEGT. The V segment lost 8 bases and the J segment 3 bases; nucleotides outside the gene matches: 7. The CDR3 sequence: CASRTGGSGANVLTF. CDR3 bases: TGTGCCAGCCGGACAGGTGGTAGTGGGGCCAACGTCCTGACTTTC.

The gene calls are TRBV7-3 and TRBJ2-7; 11 nucleotides agree with TRBD2. This CDR3 is built from 15 residues. V lost 6 bases, J lost 0 bases, and 4 bases stayed unmatched. Germline assignment: CDR1 SGHTA and CDR2 FQGTGA. In nucleotides, the CDR3 is TGTGCCAGCAGATTAGCGGGGGGGGTCTCCTACGAGCAGTACTTC. Amino acids: CASRLAGGVSYEQYF.

V usage is TRBV4-1 and J usage is TRBJ1-1; no definite D call. The CDR3 spans 15 residues. Germline V lookup: CDR1 MGHRA, CDR2 YSYEKL. V lost 3 bases to trimming and J lost 2 bases, with 13 bases between them. The CDR3: CASSQKRGGNTEAFF. In DNA form, the CDR3 reads TGCGCCAGCAGCCAGAAGAGAGGCGGAAACACTGAAGCTTTCTTT.

The chain employs TRBV9 and TRBJ2-2; tentative D call: TRBD2 (5 bases). CDR1 is SGDLS and CDR2 is YYNGEE in the germline V gene. V lost 2 bases and J lost 4, with 9 bases in between. This CDR3 contains 14 residues. The CDR3 bases are TGTGCCAGCAGCGTGAGGGTGGGCACCGGGGAGCTGTTTTTT. Translated, it gives CASSVRVGTGELFF.

The V and J genes are TRBV2 and TRBJ1-1, with TRBD1 matching 7 bases. The CDR3 is 16 residues long. CDR1 SNHLY and CDR2 FYNNEI come from the germline V gene. The V segment lost 4 bases and the J segment 4 bases; nucleotides outside the gene matches: 12. In nucleotides, the CDR3 is TGTGCCAGCAGTGCTCAAACAGGGGAAAGAGGCACTGAAGCTTTCTTT. Translation gives CASSAQTGERGTEAFF. Combining the CDR3 with reference TRBV2 and TRBJ1-1 gives the whole variable domain EPEVTQTPSHQVTQMGQEVILRCVPISNHLYFYWYRQILGQKVEFLVSFYNNEISEKSEIFDDQFSVERPDGSNFTLKIRSTKLEDSAMYFCASSAQTGERGTEAFFGQGTRLTVV.

J is TRBJ2-1 and V is TRBV7-3; no clear D gene. The germline gives CDR1 SGHTA, CDR2 FQGTGA. The CDR3 spans 13 residues. V was pared by 1 base and J by 8 bases, with 9 bases between. CDR3 loop: CASSLISSDEQFF. The CDR3 DNA reads as TGTGCCAGCAGCTTAATATCCTCTGATGAGCAGTTCTTC. Filled out from reference TRBV7-3 and TRBJ2-1, the complete variable domain reads GAGVSQTPSNKVTEKGKYVELRCDPISGHTALYWYRQSLGQGPEFLIYFQGTGAADDSGLPNDRFFAVRPEGSVSTLKIQRTERGDSAVYLCASSLISSDEQFFGPGTRLTVL.

The chain joins TRBV18 to TRBJ1-2; no firm D call. Trimming stripped 3 bases from V and 2 bases from J, with 7 bases between. Germline CDR1 is KGHSH and CDR2 is LQKENI. CDR3 length: 13 amino acids. DNA of the CDR3: TGTGCCAGCTCACCCGACGGGAACTATGGCTACACCTTC. As protein: CASSPDGNYGYTF.

The chain is built from TRBV7-2 and TRBJ2-5, with 8 bases matching TRBD2. Per the germline V gene, CDR1 is SGHTA and CDR2 is FQGNSA. Trimming removed 6 bases from V and 9 bases from J; junction bases left unmatched: 6. The CDR3 totals 12 residues. The CDR3 loop is CASRPNGGAQYF. The CDR3 region has the DNA TGTGCCAGCAGGCCCAACGGGGGGGCCCAGTACTTC.

The genes are TRBV13 and TRBJ1-2; TRBD1 matches 9 bases. Germline CDR1 and CDR2: PRHDT and FYEKMQ (reference sequence). J gave up 8 bases and V 4 bases, and 5 bases lay outside the gene matches. This CDR3 region has 13 residues. The CDR3: CASSSGTGKGYTF. Written as DNA, the CDR3 is TGTGCCAGCAGCTCGGGGACAGGGAAAGGCTACACCTTC.

This chain connects TRBV27 to TRBJ2-7, with 12 positions matching TRBD1. The CDR3 has 15 amino acids. CDR1 MNHEY and CDR2 SMNVEV come from the germline V gene (reference sequence). Trimming took 4 bases from V and 2 from J; bases not matched to a gene: 3. CDR3 residues: CASSSGQGAPYEQYF. The DNA for the CDR3 is TGTGCCAGCAGTTCGGGACAGGGGGCCCCCTACGAGCAGTACTTC.

The chain uses TRBV5-6 and TRBJ2-3; 7 bases are shared with TRBD2. The CDR3 covers 15 residues. Per germline, CDR1 SGHDT and CDR2 YYEEEE. With V trimmed by 4 bases and J by 0 bases, 5 bases remained unmatched. The CDR3 coding sequence is TGTGCCAGCAGCCTGGGGGGGGGAAGCACAGATACGCAGTATTTT. Its protein is CASSLGGGSTDTQYF.

The chain recombines TRBV5-1 with TRBJ2-5; D possibly corresponds to TRBD2 (6 bases). CDR3 length equals 15 residues. CDR1 and CDR2 (germline): SGHRS, YFSETQ. Trimming stripped 4 bases from V and 4 bases from J, with 17 bases between. The CDR3: CASSPRDLVRETQYF. DNA of the CDR3: TGCGCCAGCAGCCCCCGGGACTTAGTTAGAGAGACCCAGTACTTC.

V gene TRBV9 combines with J gene TRBJ1-1; TRBD1 matches at 8 bases. From germline, CDR1 is SGDLS and CDR2 YYNGEE. The CDR3 runs to 14 residues. With 2 bases clipped from V and 3 bases from J, the junction kept 3 bases outside the gene matches. CDR3 sequence (DNA): TGTGCCAGCAGCGTTTCAGGGGGCCACACTGAAGCTTTCTTT. Residues: CASSVSGGHTEAFF.

The rearrangement joins TRBV9 to TRBJ1-5; 7 bases align to TRBD1. The CDR3 runs 14 residues. The germline V gene encodes CDR1 SGDLS and CDR2 YYNGEE. J gave up 1 base and V 6 bases, and 4 bases lay outside the gene matches. The CDR3 sequence: CASNRGESNQPQHF. The CDR3 DNA reads TGTGCCAGCAACAGGGGAGAAAGCAATCAGCCCCAGCATTTT.

V usage is TRBV19 and J usage is TRBJ1-2; 7 bases match TRBD1. The CDR3 loop spans 13 amino acids. With V trimmed by 6 bases and J by 5 bases, 6 bases remained unmatched. Germline V lookup: CDR1 LNHDA, CDR2 SQIVND (reference sequence). DNA of the CDR3: TGTGCCAGTAGCCCGACAGGGCAGTATGGCTACACCTTC. Translated: CASSPTGQYGYTF.

The chain carries TRBV15 and TRBJ2-4; TRBD2 aligns across 10 bases. The V and J ends lost 3 bases and 6 bases, in that order; junction bases with no gene match: 2. The CDR3 runs 14 residues. Germline values: CDR1 LNHNV, CDR2 YYDKDF (reference sequence). The CDR3 region has the DNA TGTGCCACCAGCAGGAGCGGGAGGGGAAACATTCAGTACTTC. It specifies CATSRSGRGNIQYF.

This sequence joins TRBV27 and TRBJ1-1, with D hard to call. V shed 5 bases and J shed 0 bases, with 10 bases lying between them. The CDR3 is made up of 14 amino acids. Germline loops: CDR1 MNHEY, CDR2 SMNVEV (reference sequence). CDR3 protein: CASSPDTMNTEAFF. The CDR3 coding sequence is TGTGCCAGCAGTCCTGACACCATGAACACTGAAGCTTTCTTT.

J is TRBJ2-7 and V is TRBV5-1; the match to TRBD2 covers 9 bases. The CDR3 is 14 residues long. The ends lost 4 bases at V and 4 bases at J; junction bases unmatched: 6. Germline-derived CDR1 and CDR2 are SGHRS and YFSETQ. The CDR3 loop reads CASSIEREVYEQYF. Written as DNA, the CDR3 is TGCGCCAGCAGCATCGAGCGGGAGGTATACGAGCAGTACTTC.

The chain is built from TRBV5-3 and TRBJ1-6; 8 nucleotides line up with TRBD1. TRBV5-3 carries the ORF label, with uncertain function. Germline trimming cut 4 bases from V and 0 bases from J; bases unmatched to any gene: 18. The CDR3 runs 21 residues. Here the CDR3 reads CARSPKCRRQGQDSYNSPLHF. Written as DNA, the CDR3 is TGTGCCAGAAGCCCAAAATGCCGAAGACAGGGGCAGGACTCCTATAATTCACCCCTCCACTTT.

V is TRBV28 and J is TRBJ2-7; 7 bases fit TRBD1. The CDR3 covers 14 residues. CDR1 and CDR2 from the germline V gene are MDHEN and SYDVKM. Trimming cost V 6 bases and J 1 base; bases outside gene matches: 6. The CDR3 DNA is TGTGCCAGCAGAACCGACAGGGAGTCCTACGAGCAGTACTTC. Its protein product is CASRTDRESYEQYF.